This is a list of T cell receptor beta chains from one sample in a study of cytomegalovirus exposure and HLA in healthy donors. TCRdb's table, derived via immunoSEQ multiplex PCR, lists solely in-frame clones and lacks some. The sample includes 200,000 to 250,000 clones. The sample consisted of PBMCs. All receptors derive from a woman between 25 and 40 years old in good health and CMV-seropositive. Both conserved end residues are part of each CDR3. The order of the fields is D gene, J gene, V gene, CDR3 protein, CDR3 DNA. A D gene is named only where the DNA matches it firmly.

d_gene: .; j_gene: TRBJ2-7; v_gene: TRBV4-3; CDR3aa: CASSQSRGTAYEQYF; CDR3nt: TGCGCCAGCAGCCAAAGCAGGGGCACTGCCTACGAGCAGTACTTC
d_gene: .; j_gene: TRBJ2-2; v_gene: TRBV28; CDR3aa: CATGRGDAGELFF; CDR3nt: TGTGCCACCGGGAGAGGGGACGCCGGGGAGCTGTTTTTT
d_gene: TRBD1; j_gene: TRBJ2-7; v_gene: TRBV9; CDR3aa: CASSAGLGTVFSYEQYF; CDR3nt: TGTGCCAGCAGCGCTGGCCTCGGGACAGTTTTTTCCTACGAGCAGTACTTC
d_gene: .; j_gene: TRBJ1-5; v_gene: TRBV10-3; CDR3aa: CAISDPQEHDQPQHF; CDR3nt: TGTGCCATCAGTGACCCTCAAGAACACGATCAGCCCCAGCATTTT
d_gene: .; j_gene: TRBJ1-2; v_gene: TRBV6-5; CDR3aa: CASSFDHYDIYGYTF; CDR3nt: TGTGCCAGCAGTTTTGACCATTACGACATCTATGGCTACACCTTC
d_gene: .; j_gene: TRBJ1-5; v_gene: TRBV11-2; CDR3aa: CASSSLGGNQPQHF; CDR3nt: TGTGCCAGCAGCTCCCTCGGGGGAAATCAGCCCCAGCATTTT
d_gene: .; j_gene: TRBJ1-1; v_gene: TRBV5-8; CDR3aa: CASSLTVNTEAFF; CDR3nt: TGTGCCAGCAGCTTAACAGTGAACACTGAAGCTTTCTTT
d_gene: TRBD1; j_gene: TRBJ2-7; v_gene: TRBV6-5; CDR3aa: CASSYETGGNEQYF; CDR3nt: TGTGCCAGCAGTTACGAAACAGGGGGCAACGAGCAGTACTTC
d_gene: .; j_gene: TRBJ1-6; v_gene: TRBV18; CDR3aa: CASSVDSNSPLHF; CDR3nt: TGTGCCAGCTCCGTGGACAGTAATTCACCCCTCCACTTT
d_gene: TRBD2; j_gene: TRBJ2-3; v_gene: TRBV28; CDR3aa: CASSLGLAGDRGTDTQYF; CDR3nt: TGTGCCAGCAGTTTGGGACTAGCGGGAGATAGAGGCACAGATACGCAGTATTTT
d_gene: TRBD1; j_gene: TRBJ1-3; v_gene: TRBV7-9; CDR3aa: CASSLGQGPGNTIYF; CDR3nt: TGTGCCAGCAGCTTGGGACAGGGTCCTGGAAACACCATATATTTT
d_gene: .; j_gene: TRBJ2-7; v_gene: TRBV5-1; CDR3aa: CASSFGTFSYEQYF; CDR3nt: TGCGCCAGCAGCTTCGGGACATTTTCCTACGAGCAGTACTTC
d_gene: .; j_gene: TRBJ2-6; v_gene: TRBV10-3; CDR3aa: CAISESDNSGANVLTF; CDR3nt: TGTGCCATCAGTGAGTCGGACAACTCTGGGGCCAACGTCCTGACTTTC
d_gene: .; j_gene: TRBJ1-4; v_gene: TRBV7-9; CDR3aa: CASSLPGGPNEKLFF; CDR3nt: TGTGCCAGCAGCTTACCCGGGGGTCCTAATGAAAAACTGTTTTTT
d_gene: .; j_gene: TRBJ2-3; v_gene: TRBV15; CDR3aa: CATSRDSVFTDTQYF; CDR3nt: TGTGCCACCAGCAGAGATTCGGTCTTCACAGATACGCAGTATTTT
d_gene: .; j_gene: TRBJ1-1; v_gene: TRBV20-1; CDR3aa: CSAMEGRAFF; CDR3nt: TGCAGTGCGATGGAAGGGAGAGCTTTCTTT
d_gene: TRBD1; j_gene: TRBJ1-3; v_gene: TRBV2; CDR3aa: CASALRQGLFSGNTIYF; CDR3nt: TGTGCCAGCGCCTTAAGACAGGGGTTGTTTTCTGGAAACACCATATATTTT
d_gene: .; j_gene: TRBJ2-7; v_gene: TRBV10-3; CDR3aa: CAISSGRGGKGYEQYF; CDR3nt: TGTGCCATCAGCAGTGGGAGAGGCGGGAAGGGCTACGAGCAGTACTTC